This TCR beta chain was documented in a study of T cell clones after liver transplantation. The data were produced by immunoSEQ multiplex PCR, yet TCRdb's version contains in-frame clones alone and is incomplete. The sample shows about 99,000 clones, 75% to 85% of them seen only once. The germline V gene encodes CDR1 MNHNS and CDR2 SASEGT. This CDR3 comprises 11 residues. The V end was cut by 6 bases, the J end by 1 base, with 4 bases between. The V and J genes are TRBV6-1 and TRBJ2-7, with D unresolved. The material was CD4+ T cells from blood, obtained before liver transplant. The receptor's source is a human donor who received a liver transplant. CDR3 coding DNA: TGTGCCAGCAGCCATTCCTACGAGCAGTACTTC. The encoded protein is CASSHSYEQYF.